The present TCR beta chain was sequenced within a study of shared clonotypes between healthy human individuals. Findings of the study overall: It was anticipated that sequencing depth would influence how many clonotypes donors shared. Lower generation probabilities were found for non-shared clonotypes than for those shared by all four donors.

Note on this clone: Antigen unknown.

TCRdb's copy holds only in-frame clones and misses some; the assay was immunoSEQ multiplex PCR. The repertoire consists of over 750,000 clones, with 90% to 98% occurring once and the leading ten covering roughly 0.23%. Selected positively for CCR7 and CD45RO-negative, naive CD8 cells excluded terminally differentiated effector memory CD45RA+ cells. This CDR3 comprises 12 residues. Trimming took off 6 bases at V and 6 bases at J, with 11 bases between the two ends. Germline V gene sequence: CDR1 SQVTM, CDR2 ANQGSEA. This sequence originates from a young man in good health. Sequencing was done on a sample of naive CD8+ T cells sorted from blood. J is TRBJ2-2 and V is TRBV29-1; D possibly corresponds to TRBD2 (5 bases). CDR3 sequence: CSVLASAGELFF. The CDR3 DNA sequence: TGCAGCGTGTTAGCGTCGGCCGGGGAGCTGTTTTTT.